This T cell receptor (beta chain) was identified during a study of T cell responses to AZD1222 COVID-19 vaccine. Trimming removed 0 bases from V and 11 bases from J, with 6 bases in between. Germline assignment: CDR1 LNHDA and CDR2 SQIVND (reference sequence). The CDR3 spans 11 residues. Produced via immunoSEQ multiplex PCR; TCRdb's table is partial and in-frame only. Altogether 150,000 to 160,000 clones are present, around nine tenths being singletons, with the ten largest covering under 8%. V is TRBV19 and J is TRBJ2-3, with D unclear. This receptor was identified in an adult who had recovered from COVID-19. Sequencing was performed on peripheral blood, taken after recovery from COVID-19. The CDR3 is CASSIDVRQYF. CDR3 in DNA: TGTGCCAGTAGTATAGATGTAAGGCAGTATTTT.